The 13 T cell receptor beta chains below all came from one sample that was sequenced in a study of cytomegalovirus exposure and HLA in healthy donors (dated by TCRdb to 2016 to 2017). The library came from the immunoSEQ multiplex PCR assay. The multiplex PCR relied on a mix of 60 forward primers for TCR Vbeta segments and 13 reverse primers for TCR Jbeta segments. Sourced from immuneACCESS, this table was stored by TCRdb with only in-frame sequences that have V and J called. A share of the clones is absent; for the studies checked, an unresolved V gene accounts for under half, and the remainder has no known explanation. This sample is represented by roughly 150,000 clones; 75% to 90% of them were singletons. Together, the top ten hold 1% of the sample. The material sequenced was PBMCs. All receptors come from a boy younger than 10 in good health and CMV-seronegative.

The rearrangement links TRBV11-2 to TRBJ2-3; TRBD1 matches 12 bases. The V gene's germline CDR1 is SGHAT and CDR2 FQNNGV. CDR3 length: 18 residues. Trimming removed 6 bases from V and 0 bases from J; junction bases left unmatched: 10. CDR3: CASRWGQGARPSTDTQYF. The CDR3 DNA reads TGTGCCAGCAGATGGGGACAGGGGGCGAGACCTAGCACAGATACGCAGTATTTT.

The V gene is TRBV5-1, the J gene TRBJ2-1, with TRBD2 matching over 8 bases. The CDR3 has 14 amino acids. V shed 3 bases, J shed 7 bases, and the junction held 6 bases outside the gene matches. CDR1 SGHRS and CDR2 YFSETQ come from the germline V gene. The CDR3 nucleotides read TGCGCCAGCAGCTCAGGACTAGCTAGGAATGAGCAGTTCTTC. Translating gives CASSSGLARNEQFF.

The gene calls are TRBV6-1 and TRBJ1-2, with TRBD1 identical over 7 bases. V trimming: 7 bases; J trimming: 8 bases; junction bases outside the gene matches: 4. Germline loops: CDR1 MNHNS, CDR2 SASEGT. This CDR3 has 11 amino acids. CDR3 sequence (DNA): TGTGCCAGCATGGACAGGATCGGCTACACCTTC. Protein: CASMDRIGYTF.

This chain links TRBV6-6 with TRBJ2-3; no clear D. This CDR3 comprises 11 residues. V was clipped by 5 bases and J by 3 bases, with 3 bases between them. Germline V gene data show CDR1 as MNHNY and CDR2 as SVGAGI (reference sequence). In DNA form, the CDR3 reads TGTGCCAGCAGTCTGACAGATACGCAGTATTTT. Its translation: CASSLTDTQYF.

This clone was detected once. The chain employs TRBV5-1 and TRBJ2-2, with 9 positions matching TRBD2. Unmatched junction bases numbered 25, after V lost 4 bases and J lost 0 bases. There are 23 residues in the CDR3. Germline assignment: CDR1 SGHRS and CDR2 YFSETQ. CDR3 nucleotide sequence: TGCGCCAGCAGCCGCGAGACGAGACAGGGCGGGACTAGCAGCCTAACGAACACCGGGGAGCTGTTTTTT. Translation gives CASSRETRQGGTSSLTNTGELFF.

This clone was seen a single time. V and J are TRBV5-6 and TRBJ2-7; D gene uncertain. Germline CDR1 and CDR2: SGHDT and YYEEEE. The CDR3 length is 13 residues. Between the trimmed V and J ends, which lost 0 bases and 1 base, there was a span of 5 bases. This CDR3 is CASSLDGSYEQYV. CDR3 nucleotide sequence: TGTGCCAGCAGCTTGGACGGGTCCTACGAGCAGTACGTC.

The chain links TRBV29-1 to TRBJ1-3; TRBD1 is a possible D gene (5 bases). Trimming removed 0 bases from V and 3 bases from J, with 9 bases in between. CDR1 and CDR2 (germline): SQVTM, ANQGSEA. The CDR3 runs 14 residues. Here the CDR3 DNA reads TGCAGCGTTGAAGAGGGGCGGAGTGGAAACACCATATATTTT. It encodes CSVEEGRSGNTIYF. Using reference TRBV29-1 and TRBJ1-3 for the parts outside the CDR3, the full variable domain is SAVISQKPSRDICQRGTSLTIQCQVDSQVTMMFWYRQQPGQSLTLIATANQGSEATYESGFVIDKFPISRPNLTFSTLTVSNMSPEDSSIYLCSVEEGRSGNTIYFGEGSWLTVV.

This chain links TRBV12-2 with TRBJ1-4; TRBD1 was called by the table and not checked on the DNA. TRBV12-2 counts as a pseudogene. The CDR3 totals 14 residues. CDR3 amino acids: CASRLGQPGGKLFF. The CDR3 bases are TGTGCAAGTCGCCTGGGACAGCCTGGTGGAAAACTGTTTTTT.

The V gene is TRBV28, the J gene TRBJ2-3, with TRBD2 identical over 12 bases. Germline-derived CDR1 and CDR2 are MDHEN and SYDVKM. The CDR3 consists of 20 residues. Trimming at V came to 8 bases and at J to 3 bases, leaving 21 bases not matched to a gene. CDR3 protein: CASGTLRLAGVSDRTDTQYF. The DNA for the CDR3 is TGTGCCAGCGGTACGTTAAGACTAGCGGGAGTCTCCGACAGGACAGATACGCAGTATTTT.

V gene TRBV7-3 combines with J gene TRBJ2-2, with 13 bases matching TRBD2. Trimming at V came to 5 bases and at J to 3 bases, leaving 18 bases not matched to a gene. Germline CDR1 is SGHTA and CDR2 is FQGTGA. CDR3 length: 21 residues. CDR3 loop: CASSPSGTSGIHGGHTGELFF. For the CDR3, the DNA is TGTGCCAGCAGCCCCTCCGGGACTAGCGGGATTCATGGGGGGCACACCGGGGAGCTGTTTTTT.

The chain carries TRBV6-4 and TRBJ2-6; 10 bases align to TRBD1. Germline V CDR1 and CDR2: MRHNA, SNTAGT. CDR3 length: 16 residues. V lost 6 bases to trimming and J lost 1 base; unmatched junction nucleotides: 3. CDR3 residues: CASSPGQGSGANVLTF. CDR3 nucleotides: TGTGCCAGCAGCCCGGGACAGGGGTCTGGGGCCAACGTCCTGACTTTC.

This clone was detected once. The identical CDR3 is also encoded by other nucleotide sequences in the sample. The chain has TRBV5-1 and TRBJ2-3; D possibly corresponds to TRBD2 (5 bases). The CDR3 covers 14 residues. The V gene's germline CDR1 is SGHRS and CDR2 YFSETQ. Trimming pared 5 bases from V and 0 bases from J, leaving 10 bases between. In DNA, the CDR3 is TGCGCCAGCAGAGTTGGCGGGAGCACAGATACGCAGTATTTT. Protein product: CASRVGGSTDTQYF.

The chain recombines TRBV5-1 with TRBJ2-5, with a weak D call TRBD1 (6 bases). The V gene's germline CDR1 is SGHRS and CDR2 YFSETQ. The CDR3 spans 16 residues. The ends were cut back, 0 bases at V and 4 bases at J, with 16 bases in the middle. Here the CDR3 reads CASSLESGHLPETQYF. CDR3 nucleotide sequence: TGCGCCAGCAGCTTGGAGTCGGGACACCTACCAGAGACCCAGTACTTC.